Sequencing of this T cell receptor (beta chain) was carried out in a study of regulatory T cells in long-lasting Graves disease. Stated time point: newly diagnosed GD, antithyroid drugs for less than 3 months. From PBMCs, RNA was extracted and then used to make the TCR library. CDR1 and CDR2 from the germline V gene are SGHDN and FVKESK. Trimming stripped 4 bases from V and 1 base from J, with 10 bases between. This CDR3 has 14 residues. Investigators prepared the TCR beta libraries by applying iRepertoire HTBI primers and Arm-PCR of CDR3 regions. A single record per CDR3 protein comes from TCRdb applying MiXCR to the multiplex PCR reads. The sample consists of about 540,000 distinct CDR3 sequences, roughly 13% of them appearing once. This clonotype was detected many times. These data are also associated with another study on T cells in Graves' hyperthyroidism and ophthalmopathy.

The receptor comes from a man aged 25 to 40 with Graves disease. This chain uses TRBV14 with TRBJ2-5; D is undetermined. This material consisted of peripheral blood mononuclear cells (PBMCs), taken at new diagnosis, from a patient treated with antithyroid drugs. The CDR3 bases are TGTGCCAGCAGCCGATCACCAGTCCAAGAGACCCAGTACTTC. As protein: CASSRSPVQETQYF. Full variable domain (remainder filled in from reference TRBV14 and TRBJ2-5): EAGVTQFPSHSVIEKGQTVTLRCDPISGHDNLYWYRRVMGKEIKFLLHFVKESKQDESGMPNNRFLAERTGGTYSTLKVQPAELEDSGVYFCASSRSPVQETQYFGPGTRLLVL.